A selection of T cell receptor beta chains follows, all from one sample in a study of blood T cell repertoires in COVID-19. Repertoires were generated with immunoSEQ multiplex PCR, while TCRdb's copy carries only in-frame clones and drops some. Of tens of thousands of clones listed, roughly four fifths are singletons. Sequenced: peripheral blood. These receptors came from a man in his 60s with active COVID-19. The CDR3 runs from the conserved cysteine through the conserved F or W. D genes are given only for firm matches. A clone size is listed for some rows: how often the clone was seen (once, few, many), or a class if it is expanded.

clone_size	v_call	d_call	j_call	cdr3_aa	cdr3_nt
few	TRBV6-1	TRBD2	TRBJ2-2	CASSGFTSGRTNTGELFF	TGTGCCAGCAGTGGTTTTACTAGCGGGAGGACCAACACCGGGGAGCTGTTTTTT
NA	TRBV7-9	NA	TRBJ1-1	CASSLAGLGTEAFF	TGTGCCAGCAGCTTAGCGGGGCTTGGCACTGAAGCTTTCTTT
NA	TRBV2	TRBD2	TRBJ2-7	CASSEGLAGMYEQYF	TGTGCCAGCAGTGAAGGCCTAGCGGGAATGTACGAGCAGTACTTC
NA	TRBV6-6	TRBD2	TRBJ2-3	CASSYRLAGGTDTQYF	TGTGCCAGCAGTTATCGACTAGCGGGGGGCACAGATACGCAGTATTTT
NA	TRBV28	NA	TRBJ1-3	CASSSGATRNTIYF	TGTGCCAGCAGCTCAGGGGCGACAAGAAACACCATATATTTT
once	TRBV5-1	NA	TRBJ2-2	CASSLAPGELFF	TGCGCCAGCAGCTTAGCCCCCGGGGAGCTGTTTTTT
few	TRBV7-2	TRBD2	TRBJ2-7	CASSFPMIGGGSSYEQYF	TGTGCCAGCAGCTTCCCGATGATTGGCGGGGGAAGCTCCTACGAGCAGTACTTC
NA	TRBV18	NA	TRBJ2-6	CASSRAGANVLTF	TGTGCCAGCTCACGGGCCGGGGCCAACGTCCTGACTTTC
NA	TRBV24-1	NA	TRBJ2-7	CATSDFLLADEQYF	TGTGCCACCAGTGATTTTTTACTGGCGGACGAGCAGTACTTC
NA	TRBV11-1	NA	TRBJ2-2	CASSLPRQSTGELFF	TGTGCCAGCAGCTTACCCCGACAGTCCACCGGGGAGCTGTTTTTT
NA	TRBV9	TRBD2	TRBJ2-7	CASSVGPTSGVGYEQYF	TGTGCCAGCAGCGTAGGACCGACTAGCGGAGTAGGGTACGAGCAGTACTTC
once	TRBV7-3	NA	TRBJ2-1	CASSFRGRSSDEQFF	TGTGCCAGCAGCTTTAGAGGGAGGTCGAGCGATGAGCAGTTCTTC
NA	TRBV7-3	TRBD1	TRBJ1-1	CASSFSTGGNTEAFF	TGTGCCAGCAGCTTCTCGACAGGGGGAAACACTGAAGCTTTCTTT
NA	TRBV28	NA	TRBJ2-1	CASSLVQGGSYNEQFF	TGTGCCAGCAGTTTAGTCCAGGGTGGCTCCTACAATGAGCAGTTCTTC
NA	TRBV5-1	TRBD2	TRBJ2-1	CASSSTSVEQFF	TGCGCCAGCAGCTCGACTAGCGTTGAGCAGTTCTTC
NA	TRBV7-2	TRBD2	TRBJ2-3	CASSSARTSGGAVDTQYF	TGTGCCAGCAGCTCCGCCCGGACTAGCGGGGGGGCCGTAGATACGCAGTATTTT
NA	TRBV7-8	NA	TRBJ2-2	CASTQRGLANTGELFF	TGTGCCAGCACCCAAAGGGGTCTAGCGAACACCGGGGAGCTGTTTTTT
NA	TRBV7-9	NA	TRBJ1-3	CASSTVTGISGNTIYF	TGTGCCAGCAGCACCGTCACAGGGATCTCTGGAAACACCATATATTTT
NA	TRBV4-3	TRBD2	TRBJ2-3	CASSQDPLAGAITDTQYF	TGCGCCAGCAGCCAAGATCCACTAGCGGGGGCCATCACAGATACGCAGTATTTT
NA	TRBV5-8	TRBD2	TRBJ2-7	CASSSPGGQQYF	TGTGCCAGCAGCTCTCCGGGGGGGCAGCAGTACTTC
NA	TRBV6-5	NA	TRBJ1-2	CASLSRGAFRGYTF	TGTGCCAGCCTCAGCCGCGGAGCGTTTCGTGGCTACACCTTC
NA	TRBV4-3	TRBD1	TRBJ1-4	CASSPGTGTNEKLFF	TGCGCCAGCAGCCCTGGGACAGGAACTAATGAAAAACTGTTTTTT